The 11 T cell receptor beta chains below were found in one sample sequenced in a study of blood T cell repertoires in COVID-19 (dated by TCRdb to the early 2020s). Library prep was done by the immunoSEQ multiplex PCR assay. Held by TCRdb, this immuneACCESS table contains in-frame sequences only and omits some clones. Under half of the omission traces to an unresolved V gene where checked; the cause of the rest is unknown. Present in this sample are about 25,000 clones, 70% to 90% of which were seen just once. The top ten constitute 9.7% of the sample. The sequenced sample consisted of peripheral blood. The receptors were sampled from a man in his 70s with acute or convalescent COVID-19.

The V call is TRBV27, the J call TRBJ2-7, with 9 bases aligning to TRBD1. After removal of 5 bases from V and 3 bases from J, the junction contained 14 bases not matched to a gene. This CDR3 contains 17 residues. Germline-derived CDR1 and CDR2 are MNHEY and SMNVEV (reference sequence). The CDR3 DNA reads as TGTGCCAGCAGTCCTCGAGCTAACCGGGACAGGGACTACGAGCAGTACTTC. Its translation: CASSPRANRDRDYEQYF.

J is TRBJ1-3 and V is TRBV6-2 or TRBV6-3; no definite D call. The ends were cut back, 0 bases at V and 3 bases at J, with 3 bases in the middle. The germline CDR1 and CDR2 sequences are MNHEY and SVGEGT. The length of the CDR3 is 13 residues. The CDR3 coding sequence is TGTGCCAGCAGTTACTCGAGTGGAAACACCATATATTTT. As protein: CASSYSSGNTIYF.

J is TRBJ1-6 and V is TRBV3-1 (or the pseudogene TRBV3-2); a weak D match, TRBD1 (5 bases). The CDR3 has 15 residues. The V end lost 0 bases, the J end lost 8 bases, and 11 bases lay between the germline ends. Germline lookup yields CDR1 LGHDT and CDR2 YNNKEL (reference sequence). In DNA form, the CDR3 reads TGTGCCAGCAGCCAAGATGGGGGGATATATTCACCCCTCCACTTT. The encoded protein is CASSQDGGIYSPLHF.

The V gene is TRBV5-4, the J gene TRBJ2-2; TRBD1 is a possible D gene (6 bases). CDR1 is SGHNT, CDR2 YYREEE, per germline (reference sequence). The V gene lost 0 bases and the J gene lost 7 bases, with 13 bases spanning the gap. CDR3 length equals 15 residues. CDR3 protein: CASSLDRVGFGELFF. In nucleotides, the CDR3 is TGTGCCAGCAGCTTGGACAGGGTCGGTTTCGGGGAGCTGTTTTTT.

CDR3 sequence (DNA): TGTGCCAGCAGCCGGACAGGTATAAGCGGGGAGCTGTTTTTT. It translates to CASSRTGISGELFF. The chain links TRBV27 to TRBJ2-2, with 7 bases identical to TRBD1. The CDR3 spans 14 residues. J lost 7 bases, V lost 6 bases, and 8 bases had no gene match. Per the germline V gene, CDR1 is MNHEY and CDR2 is SMNVEV (reference sequence).

The rearrangement uses TRBV27 and TRBJ2-1; 9 nucleotides align to TRBD2. The CDR3 has 15 amino acids. The J segment lost 2 bases and the V segment lost 5 bases, leaving 4 bases of the junction unmatched. Germline V CDR1 and CDR2: MNHEY, SMNVEV (reference sequence). The CDR3 here is CASSARLAAYNEQFF. The DNA of the CDR3 is TGTGCCAGCAGTGCTCGACTAGCGGCCTACAATGAGCAGTTCTTC.

The V and J genes are TRBV6-5 and TRBJ1-1; D might be TRBD1 (6 bases). The CDR3 loop spans 14 amino acids. In germline, CDR1 is MNHEY, CDR2 SVGAGI. V lost 8 bases and J 0 bases, leaving 13 bases between the germline ends. CDR3 sequence: CASRDTNLNTEAFF. The CDR3 DNA reads TGTGCCAGCCGGGACACCAATTTGAACACTGAAGCTTTCTTT.

The V call is TRBV6-1, the J call TRBJ1-6, with D perhaps TRBD1 (5 bases). V lost 2 bases and J lost 4, with 9 bases in between. From germline, CDR1 is MNHNS and CDR2 SASEGT. CDR3 length: 15 residues. DNA for the CDR3: TGTGCCAGCAGTGAAAGGACATTTTATAATTCACCCCTCCACTTT. This encodes CASSERTFYNSPLHF.

The chain links TRBV9 to TRBJ2-1, with 12 bases fitting TRBD2. The V gene end was trimmed by 0 bases and the J gene end by 5 bases; junction bases not matched to a gene: 15. The germline V gene encodes CDR1 SGDLS and CDR2 YYNGEE. There are 20 residues in the CDR3. The CDR3 region is CASSVEVRMASGRAHNEQFF. CDR3 nucleotide sequence: TGTGCCAGCAGCGTAGAGGTGAGGATGGCTAGCGGGAGGGCCCACAATGAGCAGTTCTTC.

The gene calls are TRBV6-5 and TRBJ1-5; D perhaps matches TRBD1 (5 bases). Trimming took 10 bases from V and 6 from J, leaving 16 bases between them. The CDR3 spans 13 residues. Germline assignment: CDR1 MNHEY and CDR2 SVGAGI. The CDR3 DNA reads TGTGCCACCAAGGGAGGGGTAAGTCAGCCCCAGCATTTT. Protein sequence: CATKGGVSQPQHF.

The V call is TRBV11-3, the J call TRBJ2-2; 7 bases line up with TRBD1. The CDR3 sequence is 16 residues long. The junction had 11 bases not matched to a gene; V was cut back by 3 bases and J by 7 bases. The germline CDR1 and CDR2 sequences are SGHNT and YENEEA. CDR3 in DNA: TGTGCCAGCAGCTTGACAGGGTTTAAACGGGACGGGGAGCTGTTTTTT. It encodes CASSLTGFKRDGELFF.